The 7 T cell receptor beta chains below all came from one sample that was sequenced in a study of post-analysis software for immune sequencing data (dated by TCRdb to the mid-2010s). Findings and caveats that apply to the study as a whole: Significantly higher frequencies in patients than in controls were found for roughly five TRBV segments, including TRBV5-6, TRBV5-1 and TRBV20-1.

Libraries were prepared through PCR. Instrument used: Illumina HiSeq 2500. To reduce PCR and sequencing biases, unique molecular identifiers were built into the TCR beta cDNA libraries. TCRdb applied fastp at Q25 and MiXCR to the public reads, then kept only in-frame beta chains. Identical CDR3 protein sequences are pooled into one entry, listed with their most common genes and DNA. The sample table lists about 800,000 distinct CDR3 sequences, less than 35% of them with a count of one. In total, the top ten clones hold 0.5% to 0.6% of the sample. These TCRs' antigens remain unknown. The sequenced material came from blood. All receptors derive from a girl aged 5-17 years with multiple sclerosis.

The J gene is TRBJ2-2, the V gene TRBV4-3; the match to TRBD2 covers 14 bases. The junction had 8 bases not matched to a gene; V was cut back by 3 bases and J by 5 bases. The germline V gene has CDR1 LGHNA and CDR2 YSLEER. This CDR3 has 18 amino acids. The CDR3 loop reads CASSHPGRTSGGTGELFF. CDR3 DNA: TGCGCCAGCAGCCACCCCGGAAGGACTAGCGGGGGGACCGGGGAGCTGTTTTTT.

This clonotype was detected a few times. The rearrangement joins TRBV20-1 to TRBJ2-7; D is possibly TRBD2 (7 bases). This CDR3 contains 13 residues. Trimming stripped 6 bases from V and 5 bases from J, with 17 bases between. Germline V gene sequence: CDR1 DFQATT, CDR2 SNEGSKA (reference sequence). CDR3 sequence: CSAPLRGGNEQYF. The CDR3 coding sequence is TGCAGTGCGCCACTAAGGGGGGGCAACGAGCAGTACTTC.

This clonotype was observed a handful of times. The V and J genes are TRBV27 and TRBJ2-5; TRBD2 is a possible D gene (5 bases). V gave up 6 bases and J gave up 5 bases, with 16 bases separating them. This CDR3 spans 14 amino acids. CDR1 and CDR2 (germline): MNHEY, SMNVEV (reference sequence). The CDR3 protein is CASSPGITGETQYF. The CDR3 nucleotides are TGTGCCAGCAGCCCGGGAATAACGGGGGAGACCCAGTACTTC.

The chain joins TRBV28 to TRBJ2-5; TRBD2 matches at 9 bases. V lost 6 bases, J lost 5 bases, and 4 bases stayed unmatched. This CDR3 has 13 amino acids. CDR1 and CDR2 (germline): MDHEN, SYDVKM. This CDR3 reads CASRGTSLETQYF. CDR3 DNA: TGTGCCAGCAGAGGGACTAGCCTGGAGACCCAGTACTTC.

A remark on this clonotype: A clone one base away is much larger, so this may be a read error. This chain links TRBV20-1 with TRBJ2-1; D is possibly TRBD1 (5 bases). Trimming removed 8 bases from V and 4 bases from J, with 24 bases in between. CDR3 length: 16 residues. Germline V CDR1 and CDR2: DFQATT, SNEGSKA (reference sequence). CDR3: CSTADQAKGPYNEQFF. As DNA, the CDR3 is TGCAGTACCGCTGATCAGGCAAAGGGGCCGTACAATGAGCAGTTCTTC.

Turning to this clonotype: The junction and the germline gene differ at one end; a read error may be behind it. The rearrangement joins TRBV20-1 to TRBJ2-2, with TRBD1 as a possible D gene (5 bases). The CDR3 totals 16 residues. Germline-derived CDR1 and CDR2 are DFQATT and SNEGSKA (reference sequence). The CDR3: CSAPKTETANPGELFF. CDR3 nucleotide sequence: TGCAGTGCACCGAAGACAGAGACGGCGAACCCCGGGGAGCTGTTTTTT.

CDR3 DNA sequence: TGTGCCAGCAGCTTGGAGGGGGAAGCTGGTCAGCCCCAGCATTTT. Amino acid sequence: CASSLEGEAGQPQHF. J is TRBJ1-5 and V is TRBV5-5; D may be TRBD1 (6 bases). This CDR3 spans 15 amino acids. The ends were cut back, 0 bases at V and 6 bases at J, with 13 bases in the middle. Looked up from germline, CDR1 is SGHKS and CDR2 is YYEKEE (reference sequence). Based on the CDR3 plus reference TRBV5-5 and TRBJ1-5, the full variable domain is DAGVTQSPTHLIKTRGQQVTLRCSPISGHKSVSWYQQVLGQGPQFIFQYYEKEERGRGNFPDRFSARQFPNYSSELNVNALLLGDSALYLCASSLEGEAGQPQHFGDGTRLSIL.